These 26 T cell receptor beta chains were all obtained from the same sample, sequenced in a study of cytomegalovirus exposure and HLA in healthy donors (dated by TCRdb to about 2017). Library creation used the immunoSEQ multiplex PCR assay. The table was pulled from immuneACCESS by TCRdb, which kept in-frame rearrangements only. Such tables lose some clones; where checked, under half of the loss comes from unresolved V genes, and the rest has no known cause. The sample data list about 110,000 clones, and under 85% of these were observed just once. The ten largest clones take up 3% to 3.5% of the sample. Sequencing was done on a sample of PBMCs. The origin of the receptors is a woman between 18 and 29 years old in good health and CMV-seronegative.

This chain connects TRBV7-2 to TRBJ2-7, with TRBD1 matching 7 bases. The CDR3 is made up of 12 amino acids. V was clipped by 4 bases and J by 6 bases; unmatched bases: 3. Germline-derived CDR1 and CDR2 are SGHTA and FQGNSA. CDR3 nucleotides: TGTGCCAGCAGCTGGACAGGAATCGAGCAGTACTTC. Encoded protein: CASSWTGIEQYF.

The chain is built from TRBV6-6 and TRBJ1-6; D is ambiguous. CDR1 is MNHNY and CDR2 is SVGAGI in the germline V gene (reference sequence). Trimming left V 3 bases short and J 7 bases short, with 13 bases between. The CDR3 is 15 residues long. The CDR3 sequence is CASSYSPDGNSPLHF. In DNA form, the CDR3 reads TGTGCCAGCAGTTATTCCCCCGACGGGAATTCACCCCTCCACTTT.

This clone was counted only a few times. V is TRBV25-1 and J is TRBJ2-6; 12 bases agree with TRBD1. This CDR3 is 18 amino acids long. V dropped 1 base and J dropped 4; count of bases not matched to a gene: 5. CDR1 and CDR2 (germline): MGHDK, SYGVNS. The CDR3 DNA follows: TGTGCCAGCAGTGAATTTCGGGACAGGGGGCCGGGGGCCAACGTCCTGACTTTC. Translation gives CASSEFRDRGPGANVLTF.

The genes are TRBV25-1 and TRBJ1-1, with TRBD1 as a possible D gene (5 bases). Germline CDR1 MGHDK, CDR2 SYGVNS. This CDR3 is built from 13 residues. The V end was cut by 2 bases, the J end by 6 bases, with 10 bases between. CDR3 coding DNA: TGTGCCAGCAGTGAAATATCGACAGCTGAAGCTTTCTTT. Its translation is CASSEISTAEAFF.

This chain uses TRBV9 with TRBJ2-3, with TRBD2 matching over 9 bases. The CDR3 is 16 amino acids. From germline, CDR1 is SGDLS and CDR2 YYNGEE. V was pared by 0 bases and J by 6 bases, with 8 bases of the junction left unmatched. The CDR3 region is CASSVDGGGAGDTQYF. DNA of the CDR3: TGTGCCAGCAGCGTAGACGGCGGGGGGGCCGGTGATACGCAGTATTTT.

The chain joins TRBV6-6 to TRBJ1-2; no firm D call. Trimming stripped 0 bases from V and 8 bases from J, with 10 bases between. This CDR3 is 13 amino acids long. CDR1 is MNHNY and CDR2 is SVGAGI in the germline V gene (reference sequence). The CDR3 DNA follows: TGTGCCAGCAGTTACTCGGCGGGTAACGGCTACACCTTC. Translating gives CASSYSAGNGYTF.

The V and J genes are TRBV15 and TRBJ2-7; tentative D call: TRBD1 (6 bases). Trimming removed 8 bases at V and 0 bases at J, with 20 bases between. Germline V CDR1 and CDR2: LNHNV, YYDKDF (reference sequence). The CDR3 length is 16 residues. The CDR3 loop is CATGSPGEWASYEQYF. In DNA form, the CDR3 reads TGTGCCACCGGGTCCCCAGGGGAGTGGGCCTCCTACGAGCAGTACTTC.

The rearrangement uses TRBV5-1 and TRBJ1-1; D ambiguous. CDR3 length: 12 amino acids. Looked up from germline, CDR1 is SGHRS and CDR2 is YFSETQ. V lost 5 bases to trimming and J lost 7 bases, with 12 bases between them. CDR3: CASRPRGGEAFF. The CDR3 nucleotides are TGCGCCAGCAGGCCTCGAGGAGGTGAAGCTTTCTTT.

This chain connects TRBV2 to TRBJ1-1; 8 bases are a match to TRBD1. Germline V gene lookup returns CDR1 SNHLY and CDR2 FYNNEI. This CDR3 region has 15 residues. J gave up 4 bases and V 0 bases, and 4 bases lay outside the gene matches. This chain's CDR3 is CASSEAGQVTTEAFF. The DNA of the CDR3 is TGTGCCAGCAGTGAAGCGGGACAGGTGACCACTGAAGCTTTCTTT.

V gene TRBV30 combines with J gene TRBJ2-7; TRBD2 matches 7 bases. Germline assignment: CDR1 GTSNPN and CDR2 SVGIG (reference sequence). Germline trimming cut 1 base from V and 6 bases from J; bases unmatched to any gene: 0. There are 11 residues in the CDR3. CDR3 amino acids: CAWSGGGEQYF. The DNA for the CDR3 is TGTGCCTGGAGTGGGGGGGGCGAGCAGTACTTC.

The CDR3 nucleotides are TGCAGCGTTATCCCGGGACAGGGGCCGGGGGGTGGCTACACCTTC. This translates into CSVIPGQGPGGGYTF. The chain joins TRBV29-1 to TRBJ1-2, with TRBD1 matching over 10 bases. This CDR3 has 15 residues. The V and J ends lost 5 bases and 7 bases, in that order; junction bases with no gene match: 13. Germline values: CDR1 SQVTM, CDR2 ANQGSEA.

The chain links TRBV27 to TRBJ2-3; no definite D call. CDR1 is MNHEY, CDR2 SMNVEV, per germline (reference sequence). The CDR3 has 14 residues. V was shortened by 6 bases and J by 2 bases, with 12 bases between the two germline ends. The CDR3 coding sequence is TGTGCCAGCAGCCCGGCGCGGAACACAGATACGCAGTATTTT. It specifies CASSPARNTDTQYF.

J is TRBJ2-1 and V is TRBV14; D is undetermined. Trimming shortened V by 0 bases and J by 3 bases, and 6 bases separated the two germline ends. Germline V gene sequence: CDR1 SGHDN, CDR2 FVKESK. The CDR3 runs to 14 residues. CDR3 DNA sequence: TGTGCCAGCAGCCAAGAAACCAGCTACAATGAGCAGTTCTTC. It encodes CASSQETSYNEQFF.

The rearrangement links TRBV13 to TRBJ1-6, with D possibly matching TRBD1 (6 bases). Trimming pared 5 bases from V and 10 bases from J, leaving 18 bases between. This CDR3 region has 15 residues. Per germline, CDR1 PRHDT and CDR2 FYEKMQ (reference sequence). CDR3 coding DNA: TGTGCCAGCAGCGATTTCCGGGACATACGATCACCCCTCCACTTT. As protein: CASSDFRDIRSPLHF.

This clone appeared a few times. This chain links TRBV19 with TRBJ2-7; the D is unclear. The V end lost 3 bases, the J end lost 0 bases, and 9 bases lay between the germline ends. The germline CDR1 and CDR2 sequences are LNHDA and SQIVND (reference sequence). The CDR3 is 14 amino acids. DNA of the CDR3: TGTGCCAGTAGTATTCAGGTTACCTCCTACGAGCAGTACTTC. Its protein product is CASSIQVTSYEQYF. Drawing the rest from reference TRBV19 and TRBJ2-7, the complete variable domain is DGGITQSPKYLFRKEGQNVTLSCEQNLNHDAMYWYRQDPGQGLRLIYYSQIVNDFQKGDIAEGYSVSREKKESFPLTVTSAQKNPTAFYLCASSIQVTSYEQYFGPGTRLTVT.

The chain recombines TRBV9 with TRBJ2-1, with TRBD1 identical over 9 bases. CDR3 length equals 17 residues. The ends lost 4 bases at V and 0 bases at J; junction bases unmatched: 8. The germline V gene has CDR1 SGDLS and CDR2 YYNGEE. The CDR3 is CASSPWDRVSSYNEQFF. The CDR3, as DNA: TGTGCCAGCAGCCCCTGGGACAGGGTGAGCTCCTACAATGAGCAGTTCTTC.

V and J are TRBV25-1 and TRBJ2-7; weak D call: TRBD1 (6 bases). Germline CDR1 reads MGHDK; CDR2 reads SYGVNS. This CDR3 is 14 amino acids long. Trimming pared 9 bases from V and 4 bases from J, leaving 19 bases between. The CDR3 bases are TGTGCCAGAGCGGCTTCACAGGGTTGGTACGAGCAGTACTTC. It yields the protein CARAASQGWYEQYF.

This sequence joins TRBV30 and TRBJ1-5, with 10 nucleotides matching TRBD1. Germline V gene data show CDR1 as GTSNPN and CDR2 as SVGIG (reference sequence). The CDR3 contains 14 residues. The V segment lost 0 bases and the J segment 5 bases; nucleotides outside the gene matches: 1. In DNA form, the CDR3 reads TGTGCCTGGAGTGTGGGGACAGGGGATCAGCCCCAGCATTTT. This sequence encodes CAWSVGTGDQPQHF.

The chain combines TRBV30 with TRBJ1-3; D gene uncertain. The CDR3 length is 10 residues. V lost 3 bases and J lost 5, with 2 bases in between. Germline V lookup: CDR1 GTSNPN, CDR2 SVGIG (reference sequence). Here the CDR3 DNA reads TGTGCCTGGAGCAGAAACACCATATATTTT. Residues: CAWSRNTIYF.

The CDR3 loop is CASSLTGSYNEQFF. For the CDR3, the DNA is TGTGCCAGCAGCTTGACAGGCTCCTACAATGAGCAGTTCTTC. This chain connects TRBV5-5 to TRBJ2-1; possible D gene TRBD1, 5 bases. The germline V gene encodes CDR1 SGHKS and CDR2 YYEKEE (reference sequence). The ends were cut back, 1 base at V and 0 bases at J, with 5 bases in the middle. There are 14 residues in the CDR3. Based on the CDR3 plus reference TRBV5-5 and TRBJ2-1, the full variable domain is DAGVTQSPTHLIKTRGQQVTLRCSPISGHKSVSWYQQVLGQGPQFIFQYYEKEERGRGNFPDRFSARQFPNYSSELNVNALLLGDSALYLCASSLTGSYNEQFFGPGTRLTVL.

The V and J genes are TRBV11-1 and TRBJ2-7, with a tentative D call TRBD1 (6 bases). CDR1 and CDR2 from the germline V gene are SGHAT and FQDESV (reference sequence). Trimming removed 5 bases from V and 0 bases from J, with 11 bases in between. The CDR3 is 14 residues long. CDR3 residues: CASSGRGSSYEQYF. The CDR3 DNA follows: TGTGCCAGCAGCGGAAGGGGGAGCTCCTACGAGCAGTACTTC.

The chain joins TRBV11-2 to TRBJ1-1; tentative D call: TRBD1 (6 bases). CDR3 length: 14 residues. Germline CDR1 is SGHAT and CDR2 is FQNNGV. The V end lost 5 bases, the J end lost 1 base, and 11 bases lay between the germline ends. The CDR3: CASSPRGGNTEAFF. The CDR3 nucleotides are TGTGCCAGCAGCCCAAGAGGGGGGAACACTGAAGCTTTCTTT.

The chain uses TRBV5-1 and TRBJ2-6, with 8 bases fitting TRBD1. The trim removed 2 bases at V and 3 bases at J, leaving 7 bases unmatched. The CDR3 is 17 residues long. Germline CDR1 is SGHRS and CDR2 is YFSETQ. The CDR3 coding sequence is TGCGCCAGCAGCTTTCGGACAGGGAAAGGTGGGGCCAACGTCCTGACTTTC. Encoded protein: CASSFRTGKGGANVLTF.

The chain links TRBV7-3 to TRBJ2-2; 12 bases agree with TRBD2. The V gene's germline CDR1 is SGHTA and CDR2 FQGTGA. V trimming: 4 bases; J trimming: 10 bases; junction bases outside the gene matches: 10. The CDR3 has 16 residues. The CDR3: CASSSSSGGAQVELFF. DNA of the CDR3: TGTGCCAGCAGCTCCTCTAGCGGGGGGGCCCAGGTGGAGCTGTTTTTT.

The chain joins TRBV21-1 to TRBJ2-7; the DNA was not used to check the table's D call, TRBD1. TRBV21-1 is a listed pseudogene. The length of the CDR3 is 15 residues. CDR3 nucleotide sequence: TGTGCCAGCAGCCCGGGACAGGGGGTAACCTACGAGCAGTACTTC. Protein product: CASSPGQGVTYEQYF.

The chain uses TRBV7-2 and TRBJ1-6, with 7 bases aligning to TRBD1. CDR1 and CDR2 from the germline V gene are SGHTA and FQGNSA. Germline trimming cut 5 bases from V and 7 bases from J; bases unmatched to any gene: 14. This CDR3 is built from 17 residues. The CDR3 reads CASSLFGQVMGNSPLHF. In DNA, the CDR3 is TGTGCCAGCAGCCTATTCGGACAGGTCATGGGAAATTCACCCCTCCACTTT.